The 7 T cell receptor beta chains below all came from one sample that was sequenced in a study of blood T cell repertoires in COVID-19. Only in-frame clones appear in the TCRdb table, and some are missing; sequencing was by immunoSEQ multiplex PCR. Of about 130,000 clones listed, roughly 79% are singletons. The sequenced material came from peripheral blood. The receptors derive from a man older than 75 with acute or convalescent COVID-19.

V gene TRBV3-1 (or the pseudogene TRBV3-2) combines with J gene TRBJ1-6; possibly TRBD1 for D (5 bases). Trimming shortened V by 4 bases and J by 7 bases, and 14 bases separated the two germline ends. CDR3 length: 15 residues. Germline assignment: CDR1 LGHDT and CDR2 YNNKEL (reference sequence). In DNA, the CDR3 is TGTGCCAGCAGCCTCCTCAGGGTAGGCAATTCACCCCTCCACTTT. Protein product: CASSLLRVGNSPLHF.

The chain has TRBV6-5 and TRBJ1-1; no clear D gene. This CDR3 has 13 residues. CDR1 and CDR2 (germline): MNHEY, SVGAGI. V gave up 3 bases and J gave up 3 bases, with 8 bases separating them. The CDR3 sequence is CASSYRRDTEAFF. CDR3 sequence (DNA): TGTGCCAGCAGTTATCGTCGGGACACTGAAGCTTTCTTT.

The chain has TRBV6-5 and TRBJ2-5; maybe TRBD1 (6 bases). This CDR3 is 12 amino acids long. V was cut by 6 bases and J by 5 bases, with 10 bases left in between. Germline values: CDR1 MNHEY, CDR2 SVGAGI. The CDR3 loop is CASSPGDETQYF. The CDR3 DNA reads TGTGCCAGCAGCCCAGGGGATGAGACCCAGTACTTC.

The DNA for the CDR3 is TGTGCCGGAAGACTGACAGCGAACACTGAAGCTTTCTTT. Translated, it gives CAGRLTANTEAFF. This rearrangement joins TRBV2 to TRBJ1-1; D is perhaps TRBD1 (5 bases). The CDR3 has 13 residues. The germline V and J ends were trimmed by 11 bases and 1 base, with 14 bases remaining between them. Germline loops: CDR1 SNHLY, CDR2 FYNNEI.

This sequence joins TRBV28 and TRBJ2-3, with 9 bases identical to TRBD1. The CDR3 runs to 20 residues. The ends lost 1 base at V and 2 bases at J; junction bases unmatched: 16. CDR1 is MDHEN and CDR2 is SYDVKM in the germline V gene. The CDR3 region is CASSLSLTALTGGPTDTQYF. The DNA for the CDR3 is TGTGCCAGCAGTTTATCTCTCACCGCACTGACAGGGGGACCCACAGATACGCAGTATTTT.

The gene calls are TRBV9 and TRBJ1-2; possibly TRBD1 for D (6 bases). Looked up from germline, CDR1 is SGDLS and CDR2 is YYNGEE. The CDR3 has 14 residues. Deletions cut 1 base from V and 5 bases from J, with 12 bases between. The CDR3 region has the DNA TGTGCCAGCAGCGTACAGGGAGGGGGTTATGGCTACACCTTC. This sequence encodes CASSVQGGGYGYTF.

This chain joins TRBV28 and TRBJ1-6; tentative D call: TRBD1 (6 bases). This CDR3 spans 14 amino acids. Germline V gene lookup returns CDR1 MDHEN and CDR2 SYDVKM. Trimming removed 10 bases at V and 8 bases at J, with 18 bases between. CDR3 nucleotides: TGTGCCACCGAAAAAGACAGGTTCGATTCACCCCTCCACTTT. This encodes CATEKDRFDSPLHF.